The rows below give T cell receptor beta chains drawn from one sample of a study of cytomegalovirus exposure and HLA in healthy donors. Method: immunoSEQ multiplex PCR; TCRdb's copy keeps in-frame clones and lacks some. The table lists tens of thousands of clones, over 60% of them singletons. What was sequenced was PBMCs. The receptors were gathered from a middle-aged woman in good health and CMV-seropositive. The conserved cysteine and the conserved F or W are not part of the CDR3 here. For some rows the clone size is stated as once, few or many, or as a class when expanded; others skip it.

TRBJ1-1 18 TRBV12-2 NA ASHHHNRTGPLRGITEAF
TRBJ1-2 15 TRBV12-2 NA ASRLPGRVTGFSGYT
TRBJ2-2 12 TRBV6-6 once ASSREEGGGELF
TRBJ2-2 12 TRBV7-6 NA ASSGTLNTGELF
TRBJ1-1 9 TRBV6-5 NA ASTQGSEAF
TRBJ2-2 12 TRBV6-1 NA ASCTLGFTGELF
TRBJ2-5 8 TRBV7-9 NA AGGGETQY
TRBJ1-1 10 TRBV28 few ASKLVDRGAF
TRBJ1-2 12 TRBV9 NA ASSVGGTADGYT
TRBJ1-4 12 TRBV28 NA ASTRRQTWEKLF
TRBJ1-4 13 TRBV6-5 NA ASSPFLSTNEKLF
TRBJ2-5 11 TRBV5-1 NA ASSFRGMETQY
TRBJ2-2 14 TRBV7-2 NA ASSYLSISNTGELF
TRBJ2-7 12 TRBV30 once AWSRQGASYEQY
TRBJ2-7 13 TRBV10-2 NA ASSEWFAGFDEQY
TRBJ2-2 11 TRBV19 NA ASSTGQGRELF
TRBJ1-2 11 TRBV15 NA ATSRTGTLGYT
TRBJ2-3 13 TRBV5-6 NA ASSPAAVSTDTQY
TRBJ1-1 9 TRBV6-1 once ASSEWDKAF
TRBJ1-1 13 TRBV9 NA ASSVGGGLNTEAF
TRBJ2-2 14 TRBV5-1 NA ASSLLKDSNTGELF
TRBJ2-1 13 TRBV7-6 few ASSKGQGDYNEQF
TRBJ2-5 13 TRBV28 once ASSLGGRATKTQY
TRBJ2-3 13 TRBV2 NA ASNTGTSATDTQY
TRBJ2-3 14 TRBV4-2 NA ASSQVSGSGTDTQY
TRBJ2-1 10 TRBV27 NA ASSYQAGEQF
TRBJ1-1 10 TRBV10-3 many AISASNTEAF
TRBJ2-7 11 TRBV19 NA ASSPRQYDEQY
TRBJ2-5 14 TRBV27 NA ASSLSMREGGETQY
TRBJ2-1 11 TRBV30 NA AWSVSAGNEQF
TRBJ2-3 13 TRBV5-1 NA ASSWGQGNTDTQY
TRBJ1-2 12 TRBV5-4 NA ASSLGDRDYGYT
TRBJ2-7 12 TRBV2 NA ASSVGQGLLEQY
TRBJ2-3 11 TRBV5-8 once ASSLLLGSTQY
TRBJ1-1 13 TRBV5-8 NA ASSSTTGVRTEAF
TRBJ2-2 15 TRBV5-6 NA ASSPPTSGSDTGELF